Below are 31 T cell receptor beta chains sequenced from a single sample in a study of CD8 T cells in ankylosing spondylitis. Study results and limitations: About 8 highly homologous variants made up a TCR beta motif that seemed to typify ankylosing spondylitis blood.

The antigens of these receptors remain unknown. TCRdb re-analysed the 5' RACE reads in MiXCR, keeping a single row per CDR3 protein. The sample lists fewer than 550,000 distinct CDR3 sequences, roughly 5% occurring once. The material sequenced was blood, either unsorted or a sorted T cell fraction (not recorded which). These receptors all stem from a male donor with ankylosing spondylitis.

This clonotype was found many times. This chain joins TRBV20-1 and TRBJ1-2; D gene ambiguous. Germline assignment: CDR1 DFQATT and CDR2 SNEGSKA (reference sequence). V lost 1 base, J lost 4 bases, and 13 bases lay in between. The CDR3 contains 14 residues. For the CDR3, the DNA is TGCAGTGCTAGAGTGTCAGAGCGGGGCTATGGCTACACCTTC. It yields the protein CSARVSERGYGYTF.

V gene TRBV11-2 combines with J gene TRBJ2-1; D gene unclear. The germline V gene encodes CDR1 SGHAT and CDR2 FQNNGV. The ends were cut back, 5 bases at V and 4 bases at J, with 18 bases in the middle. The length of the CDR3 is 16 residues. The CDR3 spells CASSHLLGQFYNEQFF. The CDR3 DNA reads TGTGCCAGCAGCCACCTTCTCGGTCAGTTTTACAATGAGCAGTTCTTC.

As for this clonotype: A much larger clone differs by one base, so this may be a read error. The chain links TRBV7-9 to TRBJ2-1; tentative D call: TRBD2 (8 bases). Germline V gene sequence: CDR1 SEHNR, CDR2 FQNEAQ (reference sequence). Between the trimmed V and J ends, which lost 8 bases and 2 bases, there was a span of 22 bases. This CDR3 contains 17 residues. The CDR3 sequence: CASGPTGGDSAYNEQFF. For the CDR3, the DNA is TGTGCCAGCGGCCCAACGGGGGGGGACAGTGCCTACAATGAGCAGTTCTTC.

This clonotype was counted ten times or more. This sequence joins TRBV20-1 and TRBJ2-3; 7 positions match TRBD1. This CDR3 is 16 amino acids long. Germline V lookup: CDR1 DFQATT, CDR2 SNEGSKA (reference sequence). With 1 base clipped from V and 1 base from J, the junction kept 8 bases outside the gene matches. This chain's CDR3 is CSARVSGQGGTDTQYF. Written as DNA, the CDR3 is TGCAGTGCTAGAGTGTCGGGGCAGGGGGGCACAGATACGCAGTATTTT.

The CDR3 protein is CASSLGLAGGLRTDTQYF. As DNA, the CDR3 is TGTGCCAGCAGCTTAGGACTAGCGGGGGGGCTGAGGACAGATACGCAGTATTTT. The rearrangement links TRBV11-2 to TRBJ2-3, with 14 bases identical to TRBD2. The CDR3 contains 18 residues. Germline trimming cut 1 base from V and 3 bases from J; bases unmatched to any gene: 6. Germline CDR1 is SGHAT and CDR2 is FQNNGV.

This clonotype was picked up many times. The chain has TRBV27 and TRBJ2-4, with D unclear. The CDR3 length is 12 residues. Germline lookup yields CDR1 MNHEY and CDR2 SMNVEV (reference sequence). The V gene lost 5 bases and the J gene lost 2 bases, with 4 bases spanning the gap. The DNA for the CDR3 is TGTGCCAGCAGTAGTACCAAAAACATTCAGTACTTC. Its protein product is CASSSTKNIQYF.

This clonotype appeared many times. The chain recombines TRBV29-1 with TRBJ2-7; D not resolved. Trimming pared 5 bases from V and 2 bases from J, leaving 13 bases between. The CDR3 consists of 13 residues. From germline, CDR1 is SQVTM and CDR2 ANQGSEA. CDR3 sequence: CSVLRPGAYEQYF. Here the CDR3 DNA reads TGCAGCGTTCTCAGACCTGGGGCCTACGAGCAGTACTTC.

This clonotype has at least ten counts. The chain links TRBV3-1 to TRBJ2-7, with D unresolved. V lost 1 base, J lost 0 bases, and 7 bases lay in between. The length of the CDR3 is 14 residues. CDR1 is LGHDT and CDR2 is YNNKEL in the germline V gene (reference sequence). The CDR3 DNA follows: TGTGCCAGCAGCCAAGGACATTCCTCCTACGAGCAGTACTTC. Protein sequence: CASSQGHSSYEQYF.

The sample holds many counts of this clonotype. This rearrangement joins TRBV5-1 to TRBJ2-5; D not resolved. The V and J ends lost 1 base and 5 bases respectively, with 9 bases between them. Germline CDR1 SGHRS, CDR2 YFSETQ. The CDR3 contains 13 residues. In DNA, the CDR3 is TGCGCCAGCAGCTTGATGGGTAGGGAGACCCAGTACTTC. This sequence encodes CASSLMGRETQYF.

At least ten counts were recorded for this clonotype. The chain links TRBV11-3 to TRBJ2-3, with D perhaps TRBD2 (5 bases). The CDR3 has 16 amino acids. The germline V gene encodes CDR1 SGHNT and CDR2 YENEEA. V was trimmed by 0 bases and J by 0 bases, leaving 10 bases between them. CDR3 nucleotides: TGTGCCAGCAGCTTAGATCCTAGCCGAAGCACAGATACGCAGTATTTT. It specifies CASSLDPSRSTDTQYF.

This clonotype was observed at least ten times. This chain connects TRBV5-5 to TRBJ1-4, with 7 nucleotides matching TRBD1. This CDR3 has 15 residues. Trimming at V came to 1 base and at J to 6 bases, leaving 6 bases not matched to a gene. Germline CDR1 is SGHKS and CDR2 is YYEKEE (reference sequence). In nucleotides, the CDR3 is TGTGCCAGCAGCTTGTGGGGACAGCCGGATGAAAAACTGTTTTTT. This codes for CASSLWGQPDEKLFF. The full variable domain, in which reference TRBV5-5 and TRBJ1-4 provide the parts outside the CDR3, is DAGVTQSPTHLIKTRGQQVTLRCSPISGHKSVSWYQQVLGQGPQFIFQYYEKEERGRGNFPDRFSARQFPNYSSELNVNALLLGDSALYLCASSLWGQPDEKLFFGSGTQLSVL.

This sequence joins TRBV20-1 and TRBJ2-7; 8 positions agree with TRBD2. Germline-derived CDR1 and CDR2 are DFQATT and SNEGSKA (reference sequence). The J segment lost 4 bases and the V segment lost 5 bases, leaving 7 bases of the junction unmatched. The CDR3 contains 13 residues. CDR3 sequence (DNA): TGCAGTGCTGGCCGACTAGCGATTTACGAGCAGTACTTC. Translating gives CSAGRLAIYEQYF.

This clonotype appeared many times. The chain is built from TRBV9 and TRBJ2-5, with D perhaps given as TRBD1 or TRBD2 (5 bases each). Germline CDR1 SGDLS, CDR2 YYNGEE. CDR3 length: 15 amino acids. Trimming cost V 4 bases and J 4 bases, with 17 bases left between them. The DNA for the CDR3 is TGTGCCAGCAGCCCTCGAGGGGTAGGAGGAGAGACCCAGTACTTC. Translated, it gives CASSPRGVGGETQYF.

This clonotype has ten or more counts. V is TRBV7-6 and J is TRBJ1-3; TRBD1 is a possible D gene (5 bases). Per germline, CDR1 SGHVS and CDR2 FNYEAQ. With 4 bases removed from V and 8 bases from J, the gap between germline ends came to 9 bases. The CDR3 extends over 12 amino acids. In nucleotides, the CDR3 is TGTGCCAGCAGCTCGGGAGGGGACACCATATATTTT. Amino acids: CASSSGGDTIYF. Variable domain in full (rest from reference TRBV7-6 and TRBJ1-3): GAGVSQSPRYKVTKRGQDVALRCDPISGHVSLYWYRQALGQGPEFLTYFNYEAQQDKSGLPNDRFSAERPEGSISTLTIQRTEQRDSAMYRCASSSGGDTIYFGEGSWLTVV.

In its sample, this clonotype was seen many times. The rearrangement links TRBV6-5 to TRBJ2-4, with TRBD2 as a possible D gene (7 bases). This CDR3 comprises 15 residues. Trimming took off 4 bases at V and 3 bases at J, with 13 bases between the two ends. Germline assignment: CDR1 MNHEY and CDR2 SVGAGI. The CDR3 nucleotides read TGTGCCAGCAGTTCGGGGGGCAGGGTCAAAAACATTCAGTACTTC. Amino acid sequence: CASSSGGRVKNIQYF.

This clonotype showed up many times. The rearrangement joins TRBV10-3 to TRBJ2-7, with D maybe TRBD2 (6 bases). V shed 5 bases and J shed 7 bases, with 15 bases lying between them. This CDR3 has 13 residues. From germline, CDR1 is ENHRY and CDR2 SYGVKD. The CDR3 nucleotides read TGTGCCATCAGTTCAGCGGGCGCGGGGGAGCAGTACTTC. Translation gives CAISSAGAGEQYF.

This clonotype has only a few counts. The chain's CDR3 is CASQDPRARNTEAFF. The CDR3 DNA follows: TGTGCCTCCCAGGACCCCAGGGCGAGGAACACTGAAGCTTTCTTT. The J gene is TRBJ1-1, the V gene TRBV15; TRBD1 is a possible D gene (5 bases). The germline CDR1 and CDR2 sequences are LNHNV and YYDKDF (reference sequence). V shed 11 bases and J shed 1 base, with 20 bases lying between them. The length of the CDR3 is 15 residues.

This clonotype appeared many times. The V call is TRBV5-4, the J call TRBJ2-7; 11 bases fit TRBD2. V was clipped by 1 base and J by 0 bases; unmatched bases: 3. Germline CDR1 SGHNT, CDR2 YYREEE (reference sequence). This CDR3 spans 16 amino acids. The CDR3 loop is CASSLLTSGSSYEQYF. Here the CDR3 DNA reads TGTGCCAGCAGCTTGCTCACTAGCGGGAGCTCCTACGAGCAGTACTTC. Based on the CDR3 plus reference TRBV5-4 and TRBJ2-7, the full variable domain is ETGVTQSPTHLIKTRGQQVTLRCSSQSGHNTVSWYQQALGQGPQFIFQYYREEENGRGNFPPRFSGLQFPNYSSELNVNALELDDSALYLCASSLLTSGSSYEQYFGPGTRLTVT.

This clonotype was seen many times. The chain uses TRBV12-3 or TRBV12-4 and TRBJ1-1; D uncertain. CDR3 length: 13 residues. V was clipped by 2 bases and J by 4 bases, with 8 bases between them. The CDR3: CASSLSYGTEAFF. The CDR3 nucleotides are TGTGCCAGCAGTTTATCGTATGGCACTGAAGCTTTCTTT.

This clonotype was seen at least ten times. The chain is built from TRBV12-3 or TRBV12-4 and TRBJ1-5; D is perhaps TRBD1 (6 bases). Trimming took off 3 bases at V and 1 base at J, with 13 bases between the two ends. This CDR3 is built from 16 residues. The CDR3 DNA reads TGTGCCAGCAGTTTCAGGGGACCGAAAAGCAATCAGCCCCAGCATTTT. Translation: CASSFRGPKSNQPQHF.

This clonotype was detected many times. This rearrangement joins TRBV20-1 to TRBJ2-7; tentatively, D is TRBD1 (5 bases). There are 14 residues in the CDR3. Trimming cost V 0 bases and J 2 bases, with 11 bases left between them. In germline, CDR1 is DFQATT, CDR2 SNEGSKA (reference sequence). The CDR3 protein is CSAREISRAYEQYF. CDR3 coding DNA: TGCAGTGCTAGAGAGATAAGCAGGGCCTACGAGCAGTACTTC.

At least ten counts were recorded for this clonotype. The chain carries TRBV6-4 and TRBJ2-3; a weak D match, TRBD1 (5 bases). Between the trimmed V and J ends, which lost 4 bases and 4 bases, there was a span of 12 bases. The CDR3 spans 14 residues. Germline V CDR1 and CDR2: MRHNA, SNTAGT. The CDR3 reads CASSVSGAADTQYF. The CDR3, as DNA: TGTGCCAGCAGTGTCAGTGGGGCGGCAGATACGCAGTATTTT.

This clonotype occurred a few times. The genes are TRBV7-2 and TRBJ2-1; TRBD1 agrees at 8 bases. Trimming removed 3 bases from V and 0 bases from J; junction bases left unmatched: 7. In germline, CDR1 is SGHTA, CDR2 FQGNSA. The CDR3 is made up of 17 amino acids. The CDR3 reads CASSFRDRGSSYNEQFF. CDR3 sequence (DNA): TGTGCCAGCAGCTTCCGAGACAGGGGCAGCTCCTACAATGAGCAGTTCTTC. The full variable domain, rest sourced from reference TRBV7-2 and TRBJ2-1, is GAGVSQSPSNKVTEKGKDVELRCDPISGHTALYWYRQSLGQGLEFLIYFQGNSAPDKSGLPSDRFSAERTGGSVSTLTIQRTQQEDSAVYLCASSFRDRGSSYNEQFFGPGTRLTVL.

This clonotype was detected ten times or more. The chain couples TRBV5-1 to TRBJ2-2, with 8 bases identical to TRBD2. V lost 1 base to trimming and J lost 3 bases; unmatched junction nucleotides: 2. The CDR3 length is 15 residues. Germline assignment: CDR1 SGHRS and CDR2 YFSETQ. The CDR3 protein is CASSLKREYTGELFF. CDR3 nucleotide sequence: TGCGCCAGCAGCTTGAAGCGGGAGTACACCGGGGAGCTGTTTTTT.

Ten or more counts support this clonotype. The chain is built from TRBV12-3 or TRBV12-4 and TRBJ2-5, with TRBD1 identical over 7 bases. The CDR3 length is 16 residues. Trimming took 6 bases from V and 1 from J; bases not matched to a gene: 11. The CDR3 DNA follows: TGTGCCAGCAGCCCCCTCGGGACAGTAAGCCAAGAGACCCAGTACTTC. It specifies CASSPLGTVSQETQYF.

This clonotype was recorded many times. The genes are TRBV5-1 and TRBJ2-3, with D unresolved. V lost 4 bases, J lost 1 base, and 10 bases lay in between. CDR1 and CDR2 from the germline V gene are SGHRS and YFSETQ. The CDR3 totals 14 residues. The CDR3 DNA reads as TGCGCCAGCAGCCCGTGGGGTGGCACAGATACGCAGTATTTT. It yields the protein CASSPWGGTDTQYF. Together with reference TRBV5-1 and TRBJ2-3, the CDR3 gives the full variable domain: KAGVTQTPRYLIKTRGQQVTLSCSPISGHRSVSWYQQTPGQGLQFLFEYFSETQRNKGNFPGRFSGRQFSNSRSEMNVSTLELGDSALYLCASSPWGGTDTQYFGPGTRLTVL.

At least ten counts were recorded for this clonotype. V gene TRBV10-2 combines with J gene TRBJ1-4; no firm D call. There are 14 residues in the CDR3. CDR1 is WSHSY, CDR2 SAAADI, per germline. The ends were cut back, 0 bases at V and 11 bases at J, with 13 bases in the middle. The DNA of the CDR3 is TGCGCCAGCAGTGAGTCGGCGGCCTCTGGTAAACTGTTTTTT. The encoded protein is CASSESAASGKLFF.

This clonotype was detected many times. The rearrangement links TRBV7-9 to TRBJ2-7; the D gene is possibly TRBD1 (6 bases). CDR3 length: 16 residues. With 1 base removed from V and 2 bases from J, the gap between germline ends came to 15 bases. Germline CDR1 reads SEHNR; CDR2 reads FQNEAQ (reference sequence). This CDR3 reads CASSLDRTEYTYEQYF. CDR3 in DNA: TGTGCCAGCAGCTTAGATAGGACAGAATATACCTACGAGCAGTACTTC.

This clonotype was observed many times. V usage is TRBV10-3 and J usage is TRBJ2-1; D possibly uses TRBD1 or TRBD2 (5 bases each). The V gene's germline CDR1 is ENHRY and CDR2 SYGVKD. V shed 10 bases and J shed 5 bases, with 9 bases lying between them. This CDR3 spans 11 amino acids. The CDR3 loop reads CATGRNNEQFF. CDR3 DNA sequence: TGTGCCACGGGACGGAACAATGAGCAGTTCTTC.

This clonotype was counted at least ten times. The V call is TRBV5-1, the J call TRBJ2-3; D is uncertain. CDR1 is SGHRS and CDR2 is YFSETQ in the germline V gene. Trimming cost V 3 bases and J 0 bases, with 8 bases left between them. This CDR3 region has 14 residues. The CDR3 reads CASSWADSTDTQYF. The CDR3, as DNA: TGCGCCAGCAGCTGGGCAGATAGCACAGATACGCAGTATTTT.

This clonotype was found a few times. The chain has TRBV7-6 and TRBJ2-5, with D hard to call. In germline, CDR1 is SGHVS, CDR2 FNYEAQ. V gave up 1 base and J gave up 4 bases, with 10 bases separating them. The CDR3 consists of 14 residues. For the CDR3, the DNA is TGTGCCAGCAGCTTAGGGTGGCTTGGAGAGACCCAGTACTTC. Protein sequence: CASSLGWLGETQYF.